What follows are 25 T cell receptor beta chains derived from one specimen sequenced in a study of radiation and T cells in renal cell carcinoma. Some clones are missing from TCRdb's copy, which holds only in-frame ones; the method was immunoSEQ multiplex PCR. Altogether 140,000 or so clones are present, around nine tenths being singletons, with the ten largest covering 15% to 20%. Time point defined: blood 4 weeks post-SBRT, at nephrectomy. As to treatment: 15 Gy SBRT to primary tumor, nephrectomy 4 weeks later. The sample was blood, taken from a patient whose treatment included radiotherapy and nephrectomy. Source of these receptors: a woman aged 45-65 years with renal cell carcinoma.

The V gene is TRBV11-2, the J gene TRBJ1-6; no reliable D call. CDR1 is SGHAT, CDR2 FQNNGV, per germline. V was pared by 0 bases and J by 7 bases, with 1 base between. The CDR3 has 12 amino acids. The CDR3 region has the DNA TGTGCCAGCAGCTTAGACAATTCACCCCTCCACTTT. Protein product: CASSLDNSPLHF.

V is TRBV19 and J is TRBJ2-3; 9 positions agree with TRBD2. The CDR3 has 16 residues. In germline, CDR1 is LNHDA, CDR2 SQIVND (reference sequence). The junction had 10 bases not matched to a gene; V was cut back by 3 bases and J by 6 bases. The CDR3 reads CASSILGGRAADTQYF. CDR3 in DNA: TGTGCCAGTAGTATCCTGGGCGGGAGGGCCGCCGATACGCAGTATTTT.

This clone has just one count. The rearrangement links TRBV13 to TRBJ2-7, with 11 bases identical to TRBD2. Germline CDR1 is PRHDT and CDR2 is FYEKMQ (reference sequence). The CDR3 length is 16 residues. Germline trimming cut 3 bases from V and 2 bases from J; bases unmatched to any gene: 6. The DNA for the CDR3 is TGTGCCAGCAGCTTCCAGACTAGCGGGACCCCCTACGAGCAGTACTTC. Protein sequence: CASSFQTSGTPYEQYF.

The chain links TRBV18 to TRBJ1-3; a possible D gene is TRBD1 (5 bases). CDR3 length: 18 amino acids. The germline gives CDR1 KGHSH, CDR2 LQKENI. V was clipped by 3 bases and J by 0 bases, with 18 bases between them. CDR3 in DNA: TGTGCCAGCTCACCTCTCAGCGAACAGGCTCTCTCTGGAAACACCATATATTTT. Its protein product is CASSPLSEQALSGNTIYF.

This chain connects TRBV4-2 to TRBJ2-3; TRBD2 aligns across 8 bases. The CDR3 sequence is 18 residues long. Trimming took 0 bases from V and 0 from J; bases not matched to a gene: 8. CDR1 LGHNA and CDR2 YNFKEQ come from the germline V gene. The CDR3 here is CASSQEAATSASTDTQYF. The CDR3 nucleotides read TGTGCCAGCAGCCAAGAAGCTGCGACTAGCGCGAGCACAGATACGCAGTATTTT.

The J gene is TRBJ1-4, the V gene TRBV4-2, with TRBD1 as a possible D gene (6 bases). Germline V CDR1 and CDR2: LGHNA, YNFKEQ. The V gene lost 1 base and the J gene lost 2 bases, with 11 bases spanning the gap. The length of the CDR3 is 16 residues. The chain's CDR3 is CASSQVAGATNEKLFF. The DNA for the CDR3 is TGTGCCAGCAGCCAAGTGGCAGGGGCGACTAATGAAAAACTGTTTTTT.

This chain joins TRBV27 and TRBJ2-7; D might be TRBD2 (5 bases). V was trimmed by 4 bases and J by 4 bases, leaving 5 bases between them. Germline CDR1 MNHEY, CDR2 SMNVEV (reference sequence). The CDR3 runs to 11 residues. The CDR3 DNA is TGTGCCAGCAGTTCGGGGTACGAGCAGTACTTC. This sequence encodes CASSSGYEQYF.

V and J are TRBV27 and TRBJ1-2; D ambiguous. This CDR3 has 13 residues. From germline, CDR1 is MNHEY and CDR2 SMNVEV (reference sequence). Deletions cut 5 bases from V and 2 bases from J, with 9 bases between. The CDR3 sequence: CASSVRFNYGYTF. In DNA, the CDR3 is TGTGCCAGCAGTGTTAGGTTCAACTATGGCTACACCTTC.

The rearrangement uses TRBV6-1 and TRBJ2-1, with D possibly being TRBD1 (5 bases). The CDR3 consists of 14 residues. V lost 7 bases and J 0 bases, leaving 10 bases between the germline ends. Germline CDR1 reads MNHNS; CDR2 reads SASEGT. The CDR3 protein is CASIADSSYNEQFF. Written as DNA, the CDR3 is TGTGCCAGCATTGCCGACAGCTCCTACAATGAGCAGTTCTTC.

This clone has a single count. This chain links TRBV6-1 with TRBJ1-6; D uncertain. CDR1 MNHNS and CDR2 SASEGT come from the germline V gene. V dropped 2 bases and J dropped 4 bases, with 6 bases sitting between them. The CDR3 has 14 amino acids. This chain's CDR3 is CASSESGYNSPLHF. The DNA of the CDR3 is TGTGCCAGCAGTGAATCAGGATATAATTCACCCCTCCACTTT.

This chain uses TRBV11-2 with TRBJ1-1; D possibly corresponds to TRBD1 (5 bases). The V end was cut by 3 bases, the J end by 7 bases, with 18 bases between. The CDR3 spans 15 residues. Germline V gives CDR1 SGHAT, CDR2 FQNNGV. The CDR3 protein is CASSFSGGVVSEAFF. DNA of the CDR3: TGTGCCAGCAGCTTTTCTGGAGGGGTTGTGAGTGAAGCTTTCTTT. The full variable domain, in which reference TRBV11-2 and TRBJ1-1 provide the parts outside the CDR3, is EAGVAQSPRYKIIEKRQSVAFWCNPISGHATLYWYQQILGQGPKLLIQFQNNGVVDDSQLPKDRFSAERLKGVDSTLKIQPAKLEDSAVYLCASSFSGGVVSEAFFGQGTRLTVV.

CDR3 in amino acids: CASSRSGGTGELFF. Here the CDR3 DNA reads TGTGCCAGCAGCCGCTCCGGGGGCACCGGGGAGCTGTTTTTT. The gene calls are TRBV5-4 and TRBJ2-2; possible D gene TRBD2, 6 bases. The CDR3 runs to 14 residues. Germline CDR1 is SGHNT and CDR2 is YYREEE (reference sequence). Trimming removed 4 bases from V and 4 bases from J, with 11 bases in between.

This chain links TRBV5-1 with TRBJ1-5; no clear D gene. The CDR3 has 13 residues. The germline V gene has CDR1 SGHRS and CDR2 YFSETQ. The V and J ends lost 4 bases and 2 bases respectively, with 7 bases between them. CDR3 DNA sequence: TGCGCCAGCAGCCTGCTAGGCAATCAGCCCCAGCATTTT. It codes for CASSLLGNQPQHF.

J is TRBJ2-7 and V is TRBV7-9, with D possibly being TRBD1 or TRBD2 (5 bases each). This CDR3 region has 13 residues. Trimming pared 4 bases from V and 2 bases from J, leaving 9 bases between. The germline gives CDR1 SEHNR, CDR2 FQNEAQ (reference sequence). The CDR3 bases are TGTGCCAGCAGCTCGGGACGAACCTACGAGCAGTACTTC. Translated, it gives CASSSGRTYEQYF.

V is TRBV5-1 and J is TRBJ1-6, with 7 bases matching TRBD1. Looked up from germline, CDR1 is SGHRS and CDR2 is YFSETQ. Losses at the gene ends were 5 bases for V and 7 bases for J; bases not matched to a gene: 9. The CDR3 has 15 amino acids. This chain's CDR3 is CASRPTGTVNSPLHF. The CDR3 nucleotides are TGCGCCAGCAGACCGACCGGGACAGTCAATTCACCCCTCCACTTT.

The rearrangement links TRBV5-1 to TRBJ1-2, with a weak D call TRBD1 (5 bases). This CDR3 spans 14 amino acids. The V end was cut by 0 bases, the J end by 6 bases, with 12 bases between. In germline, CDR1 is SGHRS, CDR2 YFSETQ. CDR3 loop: CASSLEQVGHGYTF. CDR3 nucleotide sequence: TGCGCCAGCAGCTTGGAACAGGTCGGACATGGCTACACCTTC.

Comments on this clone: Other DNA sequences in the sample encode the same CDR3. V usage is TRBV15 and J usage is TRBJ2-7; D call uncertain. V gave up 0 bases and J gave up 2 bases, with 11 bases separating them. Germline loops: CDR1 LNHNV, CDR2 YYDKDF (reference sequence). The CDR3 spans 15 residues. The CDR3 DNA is TGTGCCACCAGCAGAGATCTGGCAGCAACCTACGAGCAGTACTTC. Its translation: CATSRDLAATYEQYF.

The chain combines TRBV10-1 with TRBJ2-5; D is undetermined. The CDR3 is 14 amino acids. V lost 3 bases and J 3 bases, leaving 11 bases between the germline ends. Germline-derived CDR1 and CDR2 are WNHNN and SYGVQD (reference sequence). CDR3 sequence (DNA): TGCGCCAGCAGTGAATTTGGGGTGGAAGAGACCCAGTACTTC. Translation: CASSEFGVEETQYF.

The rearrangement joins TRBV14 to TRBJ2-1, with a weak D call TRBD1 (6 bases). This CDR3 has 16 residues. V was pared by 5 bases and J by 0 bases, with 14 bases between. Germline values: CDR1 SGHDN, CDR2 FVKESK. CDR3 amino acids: CASSFTGFRSYNEQFF. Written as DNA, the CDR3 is TGTGCCAGCAGCTTTACAGGGTTTCGCTCCTACAATGAGCAGTTCTTC.

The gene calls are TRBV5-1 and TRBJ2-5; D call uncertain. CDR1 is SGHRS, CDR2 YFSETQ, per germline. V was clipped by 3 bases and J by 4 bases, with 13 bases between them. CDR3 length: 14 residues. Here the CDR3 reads CASSSPGVVETQYF. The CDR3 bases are TGCGCCAGCAGCTCGCCTGGGGTAGTAGAGACCCAGTACTTC.

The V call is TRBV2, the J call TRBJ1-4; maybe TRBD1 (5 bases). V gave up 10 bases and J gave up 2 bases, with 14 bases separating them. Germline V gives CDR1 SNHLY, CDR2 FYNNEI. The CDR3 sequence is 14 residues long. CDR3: CATAVGLTNEKLFF. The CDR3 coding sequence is TGTGCCACCGCCGTGGGACTGACTAATGAAAAACTGTTTTTT.

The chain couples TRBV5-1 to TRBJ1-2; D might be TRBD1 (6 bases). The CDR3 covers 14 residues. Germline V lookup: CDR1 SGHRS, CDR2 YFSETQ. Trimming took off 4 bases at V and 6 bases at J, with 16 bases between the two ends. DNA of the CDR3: TGCGCCAGCAGCAAAGGCGGGGCAGGGGATGGCTACACCTTC. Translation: CASSKGGAGDGYTF. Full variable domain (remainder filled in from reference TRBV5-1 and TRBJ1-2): KAGVTQTPRYLIKTRGQQVTLSCSPISGHRSVSWYQQTPGQGLQFLFEYFSETQRNKGNFPGRFSGRQFSNSRSEMNVSTLELGDSALYLCASSKGGAGDGYTFGSGTRLTVV.

CDR3 sequence (DNA): TGTGCCATCAGTGGGACAGAGAGCTCCTACGAGCAGTACTTC. Protein: CAISGTESSYEQYF. The V and J genes are TRBV10-3 and TRBJ2-7, with TRBD1 as a possible D gene (6 bases). This CDR3 region has 14 residues. CDR1 and CDR2 from the germline V gene are ENHRY and SYGVKD. Trimming cost V 4 bases and J 0 bases, with 10 bases left between them.

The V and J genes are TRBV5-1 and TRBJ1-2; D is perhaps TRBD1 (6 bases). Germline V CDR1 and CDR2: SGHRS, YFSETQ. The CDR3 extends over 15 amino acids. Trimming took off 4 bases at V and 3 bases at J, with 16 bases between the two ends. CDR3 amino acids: CASSPYRGPDYGYTF. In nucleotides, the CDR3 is TGCGCCAGCAGCCCTTACCGGGGGCCTGACTATGGCTACACCTTC.

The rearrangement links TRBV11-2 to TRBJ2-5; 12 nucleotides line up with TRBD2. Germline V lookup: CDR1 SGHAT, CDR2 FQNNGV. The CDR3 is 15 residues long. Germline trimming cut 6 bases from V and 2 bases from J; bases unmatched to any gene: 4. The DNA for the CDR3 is TGTGCCAGCAGACCGACTAGCGGGGGTCAAGAGACCCAGTACTTC. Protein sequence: CASRPTSGGQETQYF.